This T cell receptor (beta chain) stems from a study of shared clonotypes between healthy human individuals. Study conclusions and caveats: Among the subsets, naive ones generally showed larger estimated richness than memory ones. Genetic and exposure-history diversity was limited by the small donor number.

On this clone itself: What it binds is unknown. The sample holds other DNA sequences that translate to the same CDR3.

It was about 190 ng DNA, about 30,000 T cell genomes, that sorted-subset replicate PCRs used. Repertoires were generated with immunoSEQ multiplex PCR, while TCRdb's copy carries only in-frame clones and drops some. The table includes about 2.3 million clones, 93% detected once. Recent acute infections and vaccinations were absent in the healthy HIV-negative adult donors. Trimming pared 0 bases from V and 4 bases from J, leaving 3 bases between. Germline CDR1 and CDR2: SGHDT and YYEEEE. The CDR3 consists of 12 residues. Sequencing used naive CD4+ T cells from PBMCs. The subset: CD45RA+ positively selected. The sequence was obtained from a man between 18 and 35 years old in good health. Some clones in this sample may be carry-over from other donors' samples. The chain joins TRBV5-6 to TRBJ2-3; D unclear. Written as DNA, the CDR3 is TGTGCCAGCAGCTTGGGATCAGATACGCAGTATTTT. The encoded protein is CASSLGSDTQYF. Full variable domain (rest looked up from reference TRBV5-6 and TRBJ2-3): DAGVTQSPTHLIKTRGQQVTLRCSPKSGHDTVSWYQQALGQGPQFIFQYYEEEERQRGNFPDRFSGHQFPNYSSELNVNALLLGDSALYLCASSLGSDTQYFGPGTRLTVL.